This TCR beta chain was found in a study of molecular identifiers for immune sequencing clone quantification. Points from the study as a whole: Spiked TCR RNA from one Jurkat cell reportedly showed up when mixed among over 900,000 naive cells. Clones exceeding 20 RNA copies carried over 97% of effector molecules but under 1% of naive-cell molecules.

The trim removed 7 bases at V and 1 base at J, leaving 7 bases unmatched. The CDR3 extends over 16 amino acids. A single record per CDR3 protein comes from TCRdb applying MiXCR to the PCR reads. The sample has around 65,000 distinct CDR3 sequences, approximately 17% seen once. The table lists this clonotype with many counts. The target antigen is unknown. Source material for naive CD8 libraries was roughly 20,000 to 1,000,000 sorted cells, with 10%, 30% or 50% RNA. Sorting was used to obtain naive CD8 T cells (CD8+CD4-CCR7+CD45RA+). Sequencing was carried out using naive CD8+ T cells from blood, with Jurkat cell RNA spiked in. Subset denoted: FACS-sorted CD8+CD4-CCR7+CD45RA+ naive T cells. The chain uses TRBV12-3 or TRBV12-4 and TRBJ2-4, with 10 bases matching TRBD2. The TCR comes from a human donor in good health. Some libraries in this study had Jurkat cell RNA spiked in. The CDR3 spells CASTSGRALAKNIQYF. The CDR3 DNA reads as TGTGCCAGCACCAGCGGGAGGGCCTTGGCCAAAAACATTCAGTACTTC.